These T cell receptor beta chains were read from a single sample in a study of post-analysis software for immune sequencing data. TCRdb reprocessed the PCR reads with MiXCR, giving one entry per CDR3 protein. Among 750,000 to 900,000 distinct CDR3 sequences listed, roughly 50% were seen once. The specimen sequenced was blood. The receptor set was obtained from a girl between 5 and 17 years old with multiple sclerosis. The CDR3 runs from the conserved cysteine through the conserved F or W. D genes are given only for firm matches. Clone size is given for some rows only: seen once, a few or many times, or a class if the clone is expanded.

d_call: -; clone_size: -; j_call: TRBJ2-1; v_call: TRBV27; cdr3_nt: TGTGCCAGCAGTTTATGGTACGGGGATGAGCAGTTCTTC; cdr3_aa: CASSLWYGDEQFF
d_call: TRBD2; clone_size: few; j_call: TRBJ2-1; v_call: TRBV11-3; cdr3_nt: TGTGCCAGCAGCCACGGGCGGGGGTCCCACAATGAGCAGTTCTTC; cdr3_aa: CASSHGRGSHNEQFF
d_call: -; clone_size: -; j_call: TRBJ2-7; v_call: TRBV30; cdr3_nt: TGTGCCTGGAGTCCGTGGATCGGGGCCGAGAAGTCCTACGAGCAGTACTTC; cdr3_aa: CAWSPWIGAEKSYEQYF
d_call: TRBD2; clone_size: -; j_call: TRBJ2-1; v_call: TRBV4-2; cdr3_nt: TGTGCCAGCAGCCAAGAGGGGGGGACCCTACCTTACAATGAGCAGTTCTTC; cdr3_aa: CASSQEGGTLPYNEQFF
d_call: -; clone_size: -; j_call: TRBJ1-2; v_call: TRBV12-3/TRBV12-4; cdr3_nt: TGTGCCAGCAGTTTAGGGGGGGCGAGGGCAAACTATGGCTACACCTTC; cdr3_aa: CASSLGGARANYGYTF
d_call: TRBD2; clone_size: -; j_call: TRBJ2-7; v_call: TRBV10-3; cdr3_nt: TGTGCCATCAGTGGAACGACTAGCTATCCCGAGCAGTACTTC; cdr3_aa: CAISGTTSYPEQYF
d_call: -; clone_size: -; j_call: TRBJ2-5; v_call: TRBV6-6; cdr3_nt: TGTGCCAGCAGACACGACGCCCAAGAGACCCAGTACTTC; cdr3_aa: CASRHDAQETQYF
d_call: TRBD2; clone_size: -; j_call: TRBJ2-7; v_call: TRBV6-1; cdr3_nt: TGTGCCAGCAGGGAAGGTGCGGGAGGATCCTACGAGCAGTACTTC; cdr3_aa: CASREGAGGSYEQYF
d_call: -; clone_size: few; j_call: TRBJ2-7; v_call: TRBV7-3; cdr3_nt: TGTGCCAGCAGCCCGGACGCTAACTCCTACGAGCAGTACTTC; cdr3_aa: CASSPDANSYEQYF
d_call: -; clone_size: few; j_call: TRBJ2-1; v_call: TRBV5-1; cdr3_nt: TGCGCCAGCAGCTTGGGGTGGGACGAAGCCTACAATGAGCAGTTCTTC; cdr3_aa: CASSLGWDEAYNEQFF
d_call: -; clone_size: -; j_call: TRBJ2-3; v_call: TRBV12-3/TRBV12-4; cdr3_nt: TGTGCCAGCAGTTCCTCTTCAGATACGCAGTATTTT; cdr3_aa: CASSSSSDTQYF
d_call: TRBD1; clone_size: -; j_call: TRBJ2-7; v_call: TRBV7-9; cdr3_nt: TGTGCCAGCAGCGACCCCCCCCAACAGGGGAGCTCCTACGAGCAGTACTTC; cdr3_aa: CASSDPPQQGSSYEQYF
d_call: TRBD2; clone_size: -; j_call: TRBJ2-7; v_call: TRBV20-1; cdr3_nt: TGCAGTGCTACCTCCCCTAGCGGGAGTGGGGAGCAGTACTTC; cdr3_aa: CSATSPSGSGEQYF
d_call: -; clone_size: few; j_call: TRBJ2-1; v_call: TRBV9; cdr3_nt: TGTGCCAGCAGCCCCCAGACGGGCAACCATGAGCAGTTCTTC; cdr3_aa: CASSPQTGNHEQFF
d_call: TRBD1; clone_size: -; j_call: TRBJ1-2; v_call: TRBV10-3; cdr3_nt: TGTGCCATCAGTGAGGACCAGGGGGCGGTAGGCTACACCTTC; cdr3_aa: CAISEDQGAVGYTF
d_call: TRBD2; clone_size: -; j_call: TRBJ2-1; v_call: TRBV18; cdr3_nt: TGTGCCAGCTCCCACGGACTAGCGGGATCGTATGAGCAGTTCTTC; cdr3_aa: CASSHGLAGSYEQFF
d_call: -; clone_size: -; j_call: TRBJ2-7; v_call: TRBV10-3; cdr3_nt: TGTGCCATCGGTGAGAGCCAGCAGTGGCCCGAGCAGTACTTC; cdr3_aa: CAIGESQQWPEQYF
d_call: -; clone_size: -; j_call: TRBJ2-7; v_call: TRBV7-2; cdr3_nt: TGTGCCAGCAGCTTAGCGGGGCTAGCAGGCAACGAGCAGTACTTC; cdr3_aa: CASSLAGLAGNEQYF
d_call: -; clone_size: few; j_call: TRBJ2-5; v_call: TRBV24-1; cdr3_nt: TGTGCCACCAGTGACGGGTCGAAAGAGACCCAGTACTTC; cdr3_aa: CATSDGSKETQYF
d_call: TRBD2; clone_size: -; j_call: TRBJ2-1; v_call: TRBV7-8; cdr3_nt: TGTGCCAGCAGCTTAACTCGACTAGCGTCGTTCTTC; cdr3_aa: CASSLTRLASFF
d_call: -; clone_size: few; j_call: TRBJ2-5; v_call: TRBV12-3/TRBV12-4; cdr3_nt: TGTGCCAGCAGGTCGAACATGGGAGGAGAGACCCAGTACTTC; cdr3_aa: CASRSNMGGETQYF
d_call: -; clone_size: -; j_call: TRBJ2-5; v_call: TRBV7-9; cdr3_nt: TGTGCCAGCAGCTTAGCGGACCAACAAGAGACCCAGTACTTC; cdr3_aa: CASSLADQQETQYF
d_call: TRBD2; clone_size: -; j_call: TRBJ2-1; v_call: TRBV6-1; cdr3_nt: TGTGCCAGCACCGAGGGGCTAGCGGTCAATGAGCAGTTCTTC; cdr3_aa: CASTEGLAVNEQFF
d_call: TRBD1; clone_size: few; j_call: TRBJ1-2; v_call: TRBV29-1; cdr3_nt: TGCGCGGCAGGGGGCGCGGAAAACTATGGCTACACCTTC; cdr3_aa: CAAGGAENYGYTF
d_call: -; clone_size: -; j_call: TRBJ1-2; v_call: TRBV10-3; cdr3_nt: TGTGCCGTCAGTGAGCAGGGGAATGGCTACACCTTC; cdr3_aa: CAVSEQGNGYTF
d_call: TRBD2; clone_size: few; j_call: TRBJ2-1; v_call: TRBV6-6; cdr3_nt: TGTGCCAGCAGTTACACGGCTAGCGGGAGGAATGAGCAGTTCTTC; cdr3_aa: CASSYTASGRNEQFF
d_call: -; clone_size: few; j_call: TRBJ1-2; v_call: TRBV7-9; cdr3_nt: TGTGCCAGCAGCCCCCCAACCACAACCGGGACACCTTTCAACTATGGCTACACCTTC; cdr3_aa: CASSPPTTTGTPFNYGYTF
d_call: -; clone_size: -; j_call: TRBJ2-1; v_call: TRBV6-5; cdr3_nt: TGTGCCAGCAGCGAAGTCGCGGGTGAGCAGTTCTTC; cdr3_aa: CASSEVAGEQFF
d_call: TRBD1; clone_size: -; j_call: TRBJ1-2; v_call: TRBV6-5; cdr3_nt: TGTGCCAGCAGTGAGGGACAGGGGGCCTTTGGCTACACCTTC; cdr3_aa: CASSEGQGAFGYTF
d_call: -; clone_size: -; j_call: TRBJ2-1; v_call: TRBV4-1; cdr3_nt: TGCGCCAGCAGCTCAGGCGGGACTTCCTACAATGAGCAGTTCTTC; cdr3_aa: CASSSGGTSYNEQFF
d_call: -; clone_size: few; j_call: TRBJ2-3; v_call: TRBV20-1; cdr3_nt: TGCAGTGCTAGAGAGTGGGCGGGAACAGATACGCAGTATTTT; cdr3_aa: CSAREWAGTDTQYF
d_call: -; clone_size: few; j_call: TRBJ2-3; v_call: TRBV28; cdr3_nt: TGTGCCAGCAGTTTTTTGCGGGGACACACAGATACGCAGTATTTT; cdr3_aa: CASSFLRGHTDTQYF
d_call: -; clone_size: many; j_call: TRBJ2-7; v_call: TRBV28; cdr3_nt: TGTGCCAGCAGTTCAGCGGCTAGGCAGTACTTC; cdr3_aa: CASSSAARQYF
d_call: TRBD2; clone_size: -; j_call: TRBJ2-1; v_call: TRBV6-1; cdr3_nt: TGTGCCAGCAGTGGGCTAGCGGGAGACCCCTCCTACAATGAGCAGTTCTTC; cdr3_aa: CASSGLAGDPSYNEQFF
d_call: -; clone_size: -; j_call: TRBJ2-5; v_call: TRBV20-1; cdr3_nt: TGCAGTGCTAGAGTCGGGGCAGTCAGCCAAGAGACCCAGTACTTC; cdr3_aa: CSARVGAVSQETQYF
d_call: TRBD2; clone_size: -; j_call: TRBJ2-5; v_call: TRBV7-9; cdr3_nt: TGTGCCAGCAGGGTAGCGGGCACACATGGGACCCAGTACTTC; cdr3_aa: CASRVAGTHGTQYF
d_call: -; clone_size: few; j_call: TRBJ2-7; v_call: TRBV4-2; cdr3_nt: TGTGCCAGCAGCCCCCTTAAGCAGAGCTCCTACGAGCAGTACTTC; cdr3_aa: CASSPLKQSSYEQYF
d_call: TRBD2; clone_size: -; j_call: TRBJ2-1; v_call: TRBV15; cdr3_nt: TGTGCCACCAGCAGAGATCTGCTAGCGGGAGTAGAGCAGTTCTTC; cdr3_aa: CATSRDLLAGVEQFF
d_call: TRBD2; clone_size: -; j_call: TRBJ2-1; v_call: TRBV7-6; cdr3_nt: TGTGCCAGCAGCTTAGTTTTGGGACTAGCGGGAGGGCCGGGTGAGCAGTTCTTC; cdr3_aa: CASSLVLGLAGGPGEQFF